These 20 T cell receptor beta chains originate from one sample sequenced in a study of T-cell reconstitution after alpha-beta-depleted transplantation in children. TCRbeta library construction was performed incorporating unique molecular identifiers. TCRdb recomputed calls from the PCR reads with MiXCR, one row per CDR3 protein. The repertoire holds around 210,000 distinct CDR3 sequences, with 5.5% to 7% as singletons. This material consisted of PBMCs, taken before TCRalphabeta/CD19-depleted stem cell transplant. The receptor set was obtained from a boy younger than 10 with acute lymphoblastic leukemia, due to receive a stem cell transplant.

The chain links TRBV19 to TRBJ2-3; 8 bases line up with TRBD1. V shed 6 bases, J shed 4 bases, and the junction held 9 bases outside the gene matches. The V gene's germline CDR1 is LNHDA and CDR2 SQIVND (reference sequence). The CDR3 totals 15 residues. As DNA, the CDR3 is TGTGCCAGTAGCGGACAGGGTTCGGGGTCAGATACGCAGTATTTT. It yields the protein CASSGQGSGSDTQYF.

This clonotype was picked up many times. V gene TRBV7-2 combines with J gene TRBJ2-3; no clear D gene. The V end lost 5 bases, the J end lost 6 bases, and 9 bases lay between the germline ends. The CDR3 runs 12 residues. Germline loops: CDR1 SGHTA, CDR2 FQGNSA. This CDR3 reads CASSQTLDTQYF. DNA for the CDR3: TGTGCCAGCAGCCAGACATTGGATACGCAGTATTTT.

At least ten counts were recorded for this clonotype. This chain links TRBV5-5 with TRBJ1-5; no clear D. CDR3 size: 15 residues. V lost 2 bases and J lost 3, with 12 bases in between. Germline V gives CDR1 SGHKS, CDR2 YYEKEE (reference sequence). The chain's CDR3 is CASSFIWPPNQPQHF. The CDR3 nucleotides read TGTGCCAGCAGCTTTATATGGCCCCCCAATCAGCCCCAGCATTTT.

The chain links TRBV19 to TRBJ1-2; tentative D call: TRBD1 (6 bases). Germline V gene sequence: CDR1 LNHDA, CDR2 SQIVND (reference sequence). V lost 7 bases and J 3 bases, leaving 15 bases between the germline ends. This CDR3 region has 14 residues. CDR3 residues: CASTRQGRDYGYTF. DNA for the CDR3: TGTGCCAGTACCCGCCAGGGGAGAGACTATGGCTACACCTTC.

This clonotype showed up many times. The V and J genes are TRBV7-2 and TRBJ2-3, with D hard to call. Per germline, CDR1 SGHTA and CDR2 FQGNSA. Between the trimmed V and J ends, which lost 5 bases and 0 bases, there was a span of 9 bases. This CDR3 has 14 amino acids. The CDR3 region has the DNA TGTGCCAGCAGCCCCCCGCTGAGCACAGATACGCAGTATTTT. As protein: CASSPPLSTDTQYF.

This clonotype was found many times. This CDR3 reads CSALGTSGSEGPNSNTGELFF. CDR3 coding DNA: TGCAGTGCCCTCGGGACTAGCGGGAGTGAGGGCCCAAACTCTAACACCGGGGAGCTGTTTTTT. This chain connects TRBV20-1 to TRBJ2-2, with 14 bases identical to TRBD2. The CDR3 spans 21 residues. Looked up from germline, CDR1 is DFQATT and CDR2 is SNEGSKA (reference sequence). V lost 6 bases and J lost 2; bases outside the gene matches: 20.

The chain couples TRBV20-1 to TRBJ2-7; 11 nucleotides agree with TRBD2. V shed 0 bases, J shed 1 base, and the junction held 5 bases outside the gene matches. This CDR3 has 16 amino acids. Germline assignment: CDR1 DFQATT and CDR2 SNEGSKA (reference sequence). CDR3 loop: CSARDRGTSGSYEQYF. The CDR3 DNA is TGCAGTGCTAGAGATCGGGGGACTAGCGGTTCCTACGAGCAGTACTTC.

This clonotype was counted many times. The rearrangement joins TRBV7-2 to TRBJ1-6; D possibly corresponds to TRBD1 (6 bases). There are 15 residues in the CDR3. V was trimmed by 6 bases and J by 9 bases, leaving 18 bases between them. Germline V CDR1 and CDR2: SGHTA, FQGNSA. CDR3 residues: CASSAGRGGTSPLHF. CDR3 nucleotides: TGTGCCAGCAGTGCCGGTCGTGGGGGCACTTCACCCCTCCACTTT.

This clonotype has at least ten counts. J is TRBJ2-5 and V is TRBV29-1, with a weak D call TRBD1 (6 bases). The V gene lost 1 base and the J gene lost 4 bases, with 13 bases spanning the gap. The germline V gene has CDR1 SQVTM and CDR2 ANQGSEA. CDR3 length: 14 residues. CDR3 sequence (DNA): TGCAGCGTTGAAGTGCCAGGGGATGGAGAGACCCAGTACTTC. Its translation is CSVEVPGDGETQYF.

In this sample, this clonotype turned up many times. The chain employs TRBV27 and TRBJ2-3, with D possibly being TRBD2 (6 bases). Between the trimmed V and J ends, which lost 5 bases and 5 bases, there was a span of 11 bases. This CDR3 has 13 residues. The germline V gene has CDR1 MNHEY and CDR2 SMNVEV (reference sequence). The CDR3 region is CASSNRDLDTQYF. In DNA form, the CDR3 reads TGTGCCAGCAGTAACCGGGACTTAGATACGCAGTATTTT.

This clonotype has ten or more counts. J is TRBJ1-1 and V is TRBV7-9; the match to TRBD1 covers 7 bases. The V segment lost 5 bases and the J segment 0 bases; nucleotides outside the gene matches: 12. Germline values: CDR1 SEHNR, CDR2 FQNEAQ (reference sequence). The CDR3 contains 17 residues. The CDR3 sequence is CASSGRGQGSMNTEAFF. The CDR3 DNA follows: TGTGCCAGCAGCGGGAGGGGGCAGGGATCTATGAACACTGAAGCTTTCTTT.

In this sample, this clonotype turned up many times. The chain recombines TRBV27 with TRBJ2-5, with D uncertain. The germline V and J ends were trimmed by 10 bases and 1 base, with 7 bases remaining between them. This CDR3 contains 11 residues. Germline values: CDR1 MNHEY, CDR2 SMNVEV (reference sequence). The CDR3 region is CATESQETQYF. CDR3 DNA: TGTGCCACAGAAAGCCAAGAGACCCAGTACTTC.

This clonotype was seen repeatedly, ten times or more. The CDR3 DNA reads as TGCAGTGCTAGGGGGGCAGGGGACAATCAGCCCCAGCATTTT. Encoded protein: CSARGAGDNQPQHF. The chain links TRBV20-1 to TRBJ1-5, with D perhaps TRBD1 (6 bases). The CDR3 sequence is 14 residues long. Germline V gives CDR1 DFQATT, CDR2 SNEGSKA (reference sequence). Trimming took 3 bases from V and 3 from J, leaving 12 bases between them.

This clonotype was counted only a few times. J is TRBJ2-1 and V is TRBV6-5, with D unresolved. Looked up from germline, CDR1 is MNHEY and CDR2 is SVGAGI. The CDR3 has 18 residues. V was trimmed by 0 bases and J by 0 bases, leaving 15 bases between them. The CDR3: CASSYSNTLLSSYNEQFF. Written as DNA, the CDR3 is TGTGCCAGCAGTTACTCGAATACATTACTTAGCTCCTACAATGAGCAGTTCTTC.

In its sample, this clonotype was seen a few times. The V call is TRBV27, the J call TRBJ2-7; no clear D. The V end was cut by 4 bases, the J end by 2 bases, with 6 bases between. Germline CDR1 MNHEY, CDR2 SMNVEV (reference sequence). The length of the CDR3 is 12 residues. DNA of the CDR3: TGTGCCAGCAGTTCCCTCGCCTACGAGCAGTACTTC. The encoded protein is CASSSLAYEQYF.

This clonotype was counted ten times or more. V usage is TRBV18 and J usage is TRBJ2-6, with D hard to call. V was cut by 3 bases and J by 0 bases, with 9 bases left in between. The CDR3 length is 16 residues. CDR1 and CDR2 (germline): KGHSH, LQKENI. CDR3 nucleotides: TGTGCCAGCTCACCTCCGACGAGCTCTGGGGCCAACGTCCTGACTTTC. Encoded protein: CASSPPTSSGANVLTF.

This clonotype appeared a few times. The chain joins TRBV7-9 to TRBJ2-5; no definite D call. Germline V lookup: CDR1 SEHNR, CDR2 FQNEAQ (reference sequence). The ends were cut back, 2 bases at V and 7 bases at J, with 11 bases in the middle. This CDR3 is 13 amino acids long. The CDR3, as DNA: TGTGCCAGCAGCTTAATATCTCGCCCGACCCAGTACTTC. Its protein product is CASSLISRPTQYF.

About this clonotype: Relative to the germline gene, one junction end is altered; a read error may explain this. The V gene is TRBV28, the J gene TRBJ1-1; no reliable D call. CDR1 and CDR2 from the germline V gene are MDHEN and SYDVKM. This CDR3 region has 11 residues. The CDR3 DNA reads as TGTGCCAGCAGTTTATCAACTGGAGCTTTCTTT. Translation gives CASSLSTGAFF.

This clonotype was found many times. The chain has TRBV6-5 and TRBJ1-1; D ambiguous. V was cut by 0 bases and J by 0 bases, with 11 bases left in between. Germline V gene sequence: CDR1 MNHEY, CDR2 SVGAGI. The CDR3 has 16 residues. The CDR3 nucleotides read TGTGCCAGCAGTTACTCTTTTGGAAGCATGAACACTGAAGCTTTCTTT. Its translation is CASSYSFGSMNTEAFF.

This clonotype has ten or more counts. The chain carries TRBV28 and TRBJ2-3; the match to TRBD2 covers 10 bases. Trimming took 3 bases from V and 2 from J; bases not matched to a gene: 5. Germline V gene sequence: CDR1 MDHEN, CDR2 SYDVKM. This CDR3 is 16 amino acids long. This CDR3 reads CASSFMTSGFTDTQYF. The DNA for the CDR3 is TGTGCCAGCAGTTTTATGACTAGCGGGTTCACAGATACGCAGTATTTT.